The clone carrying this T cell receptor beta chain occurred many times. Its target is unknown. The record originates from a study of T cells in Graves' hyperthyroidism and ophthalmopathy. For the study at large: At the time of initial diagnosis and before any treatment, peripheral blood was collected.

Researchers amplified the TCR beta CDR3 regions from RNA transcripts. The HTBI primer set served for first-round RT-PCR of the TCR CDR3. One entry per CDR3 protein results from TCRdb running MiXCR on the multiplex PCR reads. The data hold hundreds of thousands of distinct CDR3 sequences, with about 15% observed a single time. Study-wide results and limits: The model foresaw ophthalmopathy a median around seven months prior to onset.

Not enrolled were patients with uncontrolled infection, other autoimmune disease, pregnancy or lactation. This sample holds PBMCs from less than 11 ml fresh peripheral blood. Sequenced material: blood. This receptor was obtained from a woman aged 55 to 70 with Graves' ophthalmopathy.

DNA for the CDR3: TGTGCCAGCAGCTTCGGCGGACCTTCCTACGAGCAGTACTTC. Amino acids: CASSFGGPSYEQYF. The chain is built from TRBV11-2 and TRBJ2-7, with D hard to call. Between the trimmed V and J ends, which lost 3 bases and 1 base, there was a span of 10 bases. This CDR3 comprises 14 residues. Germline CDR1 and CDR2: SGHAT and FQNNGV.